This T cell receptor (beta chain) is from a study of vaccination effects on CD4 cells after COVID-19. Study-level results: Whether induced by infection or by vaccine, clones showed marked clonal contraction late after vaccination.

Culturing for nine to ten days preceded CD4+ T cell isolation. Neither prior SARS-CoV-2 infection nor positive nucleocapsid antibodies were present in the vaccine recipients. At days 3 and 7, half of the medium was exchanged for IL-2 medium. TCRdb's copy holds only in-frame clones and misses some; the assay was immunoSEQ multiplex PCR. This sample has tens of thousands of clones, with 70% found just once. With regard to this clone: Its target is unknown.

The junction had 13 bases not matched to a gene; V was cut back by 0 bases and J by 6 bases. The germline V gene encodes CDR1 WNHNN and CDR2 SYGVQD (reference sequence). The CDR3 totals 18 residues. Sequenced material: CD4+ T cells from PBMCs cultured without peptide, taken before COVID-19 vaccination. The TCR originated in a human donor who received a COVID-19 vaccine. The chain is built from TRBV10-1 and TRBJ2-2, with 7 nucleotides matching TRBD2. This chain's CDR3 is CASSESPTSEMPAGELFF. The CDR3, as DNA: TGCGCCAGCAGTGAGTCACCAACTAGCGAGATGCCCGCCGGGGAGCTGTTTTTT.